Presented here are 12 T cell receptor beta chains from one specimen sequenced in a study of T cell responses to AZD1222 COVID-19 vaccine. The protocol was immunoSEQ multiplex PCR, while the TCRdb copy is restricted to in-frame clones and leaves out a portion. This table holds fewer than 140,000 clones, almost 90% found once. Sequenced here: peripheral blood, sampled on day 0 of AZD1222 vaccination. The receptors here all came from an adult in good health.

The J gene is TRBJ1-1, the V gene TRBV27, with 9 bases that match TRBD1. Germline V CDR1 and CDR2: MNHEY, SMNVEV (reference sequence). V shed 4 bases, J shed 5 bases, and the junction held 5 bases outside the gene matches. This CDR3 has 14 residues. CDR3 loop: CASSSRDRATEAFF. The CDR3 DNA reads TGTGCCAGCAGTTCCCGGGACAGGGCTACTGAAGCTTTCTTT.

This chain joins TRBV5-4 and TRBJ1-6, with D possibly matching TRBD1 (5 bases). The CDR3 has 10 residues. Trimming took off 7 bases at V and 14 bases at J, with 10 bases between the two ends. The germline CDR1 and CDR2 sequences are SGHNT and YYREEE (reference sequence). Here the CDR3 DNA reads TGTGCCAGCCACACGGGGGCCCTCCACTTT. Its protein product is CASHTGALHF.

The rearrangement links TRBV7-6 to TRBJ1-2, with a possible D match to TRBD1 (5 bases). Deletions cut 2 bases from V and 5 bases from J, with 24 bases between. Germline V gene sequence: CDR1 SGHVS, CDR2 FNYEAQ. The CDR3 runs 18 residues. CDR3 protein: CASSLFVGGGAGGYGYTF. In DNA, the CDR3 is TGTGCCAGCAGCTTATTTGTTGGCGGCGGCGCTGGGGGATATGGCTACACCTTC.

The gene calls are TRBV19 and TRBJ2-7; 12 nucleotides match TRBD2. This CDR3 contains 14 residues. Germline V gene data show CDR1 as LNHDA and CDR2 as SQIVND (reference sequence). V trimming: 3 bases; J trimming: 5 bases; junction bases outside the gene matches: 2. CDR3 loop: CASSILAGGNEQYF. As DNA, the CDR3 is TGTGCCAGTAGTATCCTAGCGGGAGGGAACGAGCAGTACTTC.

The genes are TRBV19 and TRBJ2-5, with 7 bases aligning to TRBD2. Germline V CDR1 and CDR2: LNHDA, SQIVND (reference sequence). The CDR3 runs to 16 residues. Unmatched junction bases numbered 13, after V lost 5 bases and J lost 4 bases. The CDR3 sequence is CASSDGGGPAPETQYF. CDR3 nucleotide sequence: TGTGCCAGTAGTGACGGGGGAGGGCCGGCACCAGAGACCCAGTACTTC.

The CDR3 coding sequence is TGTGCCAGTACTGAAGCGGGGACCTACAATGAGCAGTTCTTC. Translation gives CASTEAGTYNEQFF. V and J are TRBV19 and TRBJ2-1; 7 bases line up with TRBD2. Trimming removed 7 bases from V and 2 bases from J; junction bases left unmatched: 5. Germline V gives CDR1 LNHDA, CDR2 SQIVND (reference sequence). CDR3 length: 14 residues. Full variable domain (remainder filled in from reference TRBV19 and TRBJ2-1): DGGITQSPKYLFRKEGQNVTLSCEQNLNHDAMYWYRQDPGQGLRLIYYSQIVNDFQKGDIAEGYSVSREKKESFPLTVTSAQKNPTAFYLCASTEAGTYNEQFFGPGTRLTVL.

This CDR3 is CASSLYNEQFF. CDR3 bases: TGTGCCAGTAGTTTATACAATGAGCAGTTCTTC. The gene calls are TRBV19 and TRBJ2-1; no definite D call. The CDR3 is 11 residues long. In germline, CDR1 is LNHDA, CDR2 SQIVND (reference sequence). V was trimmed by 5 bases and J by 4 bases, leaving 3 bases between them.

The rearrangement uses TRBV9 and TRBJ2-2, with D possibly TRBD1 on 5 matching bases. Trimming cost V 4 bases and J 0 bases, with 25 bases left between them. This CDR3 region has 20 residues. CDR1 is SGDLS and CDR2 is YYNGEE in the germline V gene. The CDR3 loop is CASSPPPGHLAPSNTGELFF. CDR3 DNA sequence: TGTGCCAGCAGCCCCCCCCCTGGACACCTCGCGCCCTCGAACACCGGGGAGCTGTTTTTT. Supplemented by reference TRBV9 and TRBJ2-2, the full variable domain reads DSGVTQTPKHLITATGQRVTLRCSPRSGDLSVYWYQQSLDQGLQFLIQYYNGEERAKGNILERFSAQQFPDLHSELNLSSLELGDSALYFCASSPPPGHLAPSNTGELFFGEGSRLTVL.

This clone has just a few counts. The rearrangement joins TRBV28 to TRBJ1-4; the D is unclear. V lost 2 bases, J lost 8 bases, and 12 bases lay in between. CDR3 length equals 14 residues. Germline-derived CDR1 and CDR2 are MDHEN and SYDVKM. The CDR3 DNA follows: TGTGCCAGCAGTTTAGCGTCCAGACCAGAAAAACTGTTTTTT. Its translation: CASSLASRPEKLFF.

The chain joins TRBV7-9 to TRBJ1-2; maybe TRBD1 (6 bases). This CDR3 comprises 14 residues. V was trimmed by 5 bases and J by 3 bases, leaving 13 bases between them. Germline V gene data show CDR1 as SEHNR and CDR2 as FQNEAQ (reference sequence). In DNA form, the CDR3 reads TGTGCCAGCAGCGATGGGGGACAAGACTATGGCTACACCTTC. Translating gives CASSDGGQDYGYTF.

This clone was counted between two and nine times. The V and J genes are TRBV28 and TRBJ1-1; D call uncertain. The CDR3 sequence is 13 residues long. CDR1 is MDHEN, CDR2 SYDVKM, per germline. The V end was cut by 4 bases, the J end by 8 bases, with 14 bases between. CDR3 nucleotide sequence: TGTGCCAGCAGTTCCGAAAACGGCAGGGAAGCTTTCTTT. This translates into CASSSENGREAFF.

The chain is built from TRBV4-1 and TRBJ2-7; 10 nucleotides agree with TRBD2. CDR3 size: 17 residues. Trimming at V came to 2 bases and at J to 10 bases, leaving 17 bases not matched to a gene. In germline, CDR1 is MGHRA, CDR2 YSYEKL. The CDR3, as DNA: TGCGCCAGCAGCCAACCAATATCGGCTAGCGGGAGCCCAGAACAGTACTTC. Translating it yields CASSQPISASGSPEQYF.